Listed here are 22 T cell receptor beta chains from one sample, sequenced in a study of blood T cell repertoires in COVID-19. Here immunoSEQ multiplex PCR was the method, and the copy in TCRdb shows in-frame clones only, minus some. The table has fewer than 250,000 clones, over 70% seen once; the top ten hold around 3.7%. Input material: PBMCs or T cells enriched from blood (not recorded which). The receptors originated from a woman aged 30 to 39 who had been exposed to COVID-19.

The chain uses TRBV5-1 and TRBJ2-5, with 9 bases aligning to TRBD2. The CDR3 has 17 amino acids. CDR1 SGHRS and CDR2 YFSETQ come from the germline V gene. Trimming cost V 4 bases and J 5 bases; bases outside gene matches: 15. This CDR3 is CASSRDPAGGVEETQYF. DNA of the CDR3: TGCGCCAGCAGCCGGGATCCAGCGGGAGGAGTAGAGGAGACCCAGTACTTC.

V usage is TRBV5-4 and J usage is TRBJ2-1; D is perhaps TRBD2 (6 bases). CDR1 and CDR2 from the germline V gene are SGHNT and YYREEE (reference sequence). V was clipped by 2 bases and J by 7 bases, with 16 bases between them. The CDR3 has 15 amino acids. The CDR3 DNA follows: TGTGCCAGCAGCTTAGCGGGTCTTGTCGGGAATGAGCAGTTCTTC. Protein: CASSLAGLVGNEQFF.

The V and J genes are TRBV3-1 (or the pseudogene TRBV3-2) and TRBJ1-1; 8 nucleotides match TRBD1. The CDR3 extends over 14 amino acids. Trimming at V came to 4 bases and at J to 1 base, leaving 2 bases not matched to a gene. CDR1 and CDR2 from the germline V gene are LGHDT and YNNKEL (reference sequence). The chain's CDR3 is CASSLGTGNTEAFF. As DNA, the CDR3 is TGTGCCAGCAGCCTCGGGACAGGGAACACTGAAGCTTTCTTT.

The chain recombines TRBV27 with TRBJ1-6; 7 nucleotides match TRBD1. V lost 5 bases, J lost 7 bases, and 8 bases stayed unmatched. The germline gives CDR1 MNHEY, CDR2 SMNVEV (reference sequence). The CDR3 covers 15 residues. The chain's CDR3 is CASSRGTGANSPLHF. As DNA, the CDR3 is TGTGCCAGCAGTAGGGGTACAGGGGCCAATTCACCCCTCCACTTT.

The chain combines TRBV27 with TRBJ2-1, with 8 bases fitting TRBD1. The length of the CDR3 is 14 residues. Germline assignment: CDR1 MNHEY and CDR2 SMNVEV (reference sequence). The V segment lost 6 bases and the J segment 0 bases; nucleotides outside the gene matches: 1. The CDR3 loop is CASSTGGSYNEQFF. The DNA for the CDR3 is TGTGCCAGCAGCACAGGGGGCTCCTACAATGAGCAGTTCTTC.

This clone turned up a few times. The chain uses TRBV5-1 and TRBJ1-1, with D uncertain. Trimming stripped 1 base from V and 1 base from J, with 8 bases between. The CDR3 has 14 amino acids. From germline, CDR1 is SGHRS and CDR2 YFSETQ. This CDR3 reads CASSLRAGNTEAFF. CDR3 in DNA: TGCGCCAGCAGCTTGAGGGCGGGGAACACTGAAGCTTTCTTT.

This clone has at least ten counts. The chain uses TRBV5-4 and TRBJ2-7; tentatively, D is TRBD2 (6 bases). The CDR3 totals 13 residues. V dropped 1 base and J dropped 9 bases, with 14 bases sitting between them. Germline V lookup: CDR1 SGHNT, CDR2 YYREEE (reference sequence). CDR3 amino acids: CASSLNPQEGQYF. In nucleotides, the CDR3 is TGTGCCAGCAGCTTGAATCCCCAGGAGGGGCAGTACTTC. The full variable domain, with the rest looked up from reference TRBV5-4 and TRBJ2-7, is ETGVTQSPTHLIKTRGQQVTLRCSSQSGHNTVSWYQQALGQGPQFIFQYYREEENGRGNFPPRFSGLQFPNYSSELNVNALELDDSALYLCASSLNPQEGQYFGPGTRLTVT.

The CDR3 spells CASRPSWQGAETQYF. In nucleotides, the CDR3 is TGTGCCAGTAGGCCGTCGTGGCAGGGCGCGGAGACCCAGTACTTC. The rearrangement uses TRBV19 and TRBJ2-5, with a possible D match to TRBD1 (5 bases). This CDR3 region has 15 residues. Germline assignment: CDR1 LNHDA and CDR2 SQIVND (reference sequence). Deletions cut 6 bases from V and 5 bases from J, with 19 bases between.

The chain carries TRBV15 and TRBJ1-5; possibly TRBD1 for D (5 bases). The CDR3 extends over 12 amino acids. V was trimmed by 4 bases and J by 11 bases, leaving 12 bases between them. Germline V gene lookup returns CDR1 LNHNV and CDR2 YYDKDF (reference sequence). DNA of the CDR3: TGTGCCACCAGCAACACAAAAGGGGCCCAGCATTTT. This translates into CATSNTKGAQHF.

V and J are TRBV30 and TRBJ1-4; D gene unclear. With 3 bases removed from V and 0 bases from J, the gap between germline ends came to 14 bases. Germline V gene lookup returns CDR1 GTSNPN and CDR2 SVGIG (reference sequence). CDR3 length equals 16 residues. CDR3 in amino acids: CAWRPVIRATNEKLFF. DNA for the CDR3: TGTGCCTGGAGGCCGGTAATTCGGGCAACTAATGAAAAACTGTTTTTT.

In this sample, this clone turned up a few times. The rearrangement uses TRBV5-5 and TRBJ2-7; D might be TRBD2 (6 bases). This CDR3 has 13 amino acids. Trimming pared 7 bases from V and 1 base from J, leaving 12 bases between. The germline CDR1 and CDR2 sequences are SGHKS and YYEKEE (reference sequence). The CDR3, as DNA: TGTGCCAGCGGAGGGTTAGGGTCCTACGAGCAGTACTTC. Amino acid sequence: CASGGLGSYEQYF.

The V call is TRBV7-3, the J call TRBJ2-2, with 9 bases fitting TRBD2. The ends lost 5 bases at V and 6 bases at J; junction bases unmatched: 4. Germline V gives CDR1 SGHTA, CDR2 FQGTGA. The CDR3 contains 14 residues. DNA of the CDR3: TGTGCCAGCAGCCTAGCGGGGAGGGCCGGGGAGCTGTTTTTT. As protein: CASSLAGRAGELFF.

The chain joins TRBV4-1 to TRBJ1-4; D is unresolved. The CDR3 is made up of 14 amino acids. Deletions cut 4 bases from V and 8 bases from J, with 14 bases between. CDR1 and CDR2 from the germline V gene are MGHRA and YSYEKL. The CDR3 DNA is TGCGCCAGCAGCCCCCTGAGGGTACAGGAAAAACTGTTTTTT. Its protein is CASSPLRVQEKLFF.

The rearrangement links TRBV7-8 to TRBJ2-1, with D possibly TRBD1 on 5 matching bases. The CDR3 is 16 residues long. V was cut by 1 base and J by 8 bases, with 18 bases left in between. CDR1 is SGHVS and CDR2 is FQNEAQ in the germline V gene. The chain's CDR3 is CASSLVGSLWGHEQFF. CDR3 coding DNA: TGTGCCAGCAGCTTAGTAGGTTCGCTTTGGGGCCATGAGCAGTTCTTC.

The chain is built from TRBV24-1 and TRBJ2-3, with 8 bases fitting TRBD2. The junction had 7 bases not matched to a gene; V was cut back by 4 bases and J by 2 bases. This CDR3 spans 16 amino acids. Germline CDR1 and CDR2: KGHDR and SFDVKD. DNA of the CDR3: TGTGCCACCAGTGACAGGATAGCGGGACACACAGATACGCAGTATTTT. Encoded protein: CATSDRIAGHTDTQYF.

The chain carries TRBV11-3 and TRBJ2-3; D possibly corresponds to TRBD2 (6 bases). CDR1 and CDR2 (germline): SGHNT, YENEEA. Between the trimmed V and J ends, which lost 3 bases and 0 bases, there was a span of 10 bases. The length of the CDR3 is 15 residues. The CDR3 bases are TGTGCCAGCAGCTTCGGCGGGACCAGCACAGATACGCAGTATTTT. It yields the protein CASSFGGTSTDTQYF.

V gene TRBV7-6 combines with J gene TRBJ2-1; D may be TRBD2 (5 bases). Between the trimmed V and J ends, which lost 0 bases and 3 bases, there was a span of 6 bases. This CDR3 spans 14 amino acids. Per germline, CDR1 SGHVS and CDR2 FNYEAQ. CDR3 bases: TGTGCCAGCAGCTTAGCGGGAGACTACAATGAGCAGTTCTTC. Translated: CASSLAGDYNEQFF.

This clone is a singleton in its sample. This rearrangement joins TRBV7-2 to TRBJ1-5, with 9 positions matching TRBD1. This CDR3 contains 16 residues. Looked up from germline, CDR1 is SGHTA and CDR2 is FQGNSA. Germline trimming cut 6 bases from V and 7 bases from J; bases unmatched to any gene: 13. CDR3 residues: CASSPRTGEWRQPQHF. The CDR3 DNA follows: TGTGCCAGCAGTCCTCGGACAGGGGAGTGGAGACAGCCCCAGCATTTT.

The rearrangement joins TRBV5-1 to TRBJ1-3, with 8 bases matching TRBD1. V shed 0 bases, J shed 8 bases, and the junction held 7 bases outside the gene matches. Germline V gives CDR1 SGHRS, CDR2 YFSETQ. The CDR3 loop spans 15 amino acids. The CDR3 nucleotides read TGCGCCAGCAGCTTGGGACAGGGGATGTCGCACACCATATATTTT. Its translation: CASSLGQGMSHTIYF. The full variable domain, its missing parts supplied by reference TRBV5-1 and TRBJ1-3, is KAGVTQTPRYLIKTRGQQVTLSCSPISGHRSVSWYQQTPGQGLQFLFEYFSETQRNKGNFPGRFSGRQFSNSRSEMNVSTLELGDSALYLCASSLGQGMSHTIYFGEGSWLTVV.

This chain uses TRBV18 with TRBJ2-2; 12 positions match TRBD1. CDR3 length equals 16 residues. With 1 base clipped from V and 6 bases from J, the junction kept 3 bases outside the gene matches. Germline V lookup: CDR1 KGHSH, CDR2 LQKENI. CDR3 sequence reads: CASSPRDRGLSGELFF. The CDR3, as DNA: TGTGCCAGCTCACCACGGGACAGGGGGCTTTCCGGGGAGCTGTTTTTT.

This clone was recorded once. V usage is TRBV6-5 and J usage is TRBJ2-1; D not resolved. V lost 6 bases, J lost 7 bases, and 7 bases lay in between. Germline values: CDR1 MNHEY, CDR2 SVGAGI. The CDR3 runs 11 residues. DNA of the CDR3: TGTGCCAGCAGGGAGCTGAATGAGCAGTTCTTC. Translation: CASRELNEQFF.

This chain joins TRBV2 and TRBJ2-3; D tentatively reads TRBD1 or TRBD2 (7 bases each). The germline V gene has CDR1 SNHLY and CDR2 FYNNEI. Trimming removed 5 bases at V and 1 base at J, with 16 bases between. The length of the CDR3 is 16 residues. The CDR3 loop reads CASSKGRGLGTDTQYF. CDR3 nucleotides: TGTGCCAGCAGTAAAGGGAGGGGGCTTGGCACAGATACGCAGTATTTT. The entire variable domain, with the rest obtained from reference TRBV2 and TRBJ2-3, is as follows: EPEVTQTPSHQVTQMGQEVILRCVPISNHLYFYWYRQILGQKVEFLVSFYNNEISEKSEIFDDQFSVERPDGSNFTLKIRSTKLEDSAMYFCASSKGRGLGTDTQYFGPGTRLTVL.